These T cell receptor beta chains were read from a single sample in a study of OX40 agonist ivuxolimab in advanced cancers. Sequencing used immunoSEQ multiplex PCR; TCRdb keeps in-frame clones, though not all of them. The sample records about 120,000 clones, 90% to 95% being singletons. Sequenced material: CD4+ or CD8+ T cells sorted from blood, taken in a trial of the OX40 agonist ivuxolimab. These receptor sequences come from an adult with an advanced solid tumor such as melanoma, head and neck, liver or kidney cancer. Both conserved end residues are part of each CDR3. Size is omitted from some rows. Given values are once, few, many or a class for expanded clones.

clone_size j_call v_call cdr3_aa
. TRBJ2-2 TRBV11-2 CASSLDVGELFF
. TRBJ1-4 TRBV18 CASSPHRGRNEKLFF
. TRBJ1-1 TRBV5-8 CASSPGTVNTEAFF
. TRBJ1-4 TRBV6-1 CASSSAGTGTEKLFF
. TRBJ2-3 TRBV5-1 CASSLHRDSFTDTQYF
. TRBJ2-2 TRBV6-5 CASSSQGHRNTGELFF
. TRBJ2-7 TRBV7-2 CASSGGAGTASYEQYF
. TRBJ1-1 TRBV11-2 CASSSGQAGGTEAFF
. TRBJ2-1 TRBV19 CASSIVVSGRRQFF
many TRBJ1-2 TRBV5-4 CASSHRGAGRYGYTF
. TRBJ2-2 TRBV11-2 CASSKSRGRPNTGELFF
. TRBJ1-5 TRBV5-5 CASSSVVGQGAQPQHF
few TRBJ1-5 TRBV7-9 CASSLGDTGNQPQHF
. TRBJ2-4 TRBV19 CASSSTGPAKNIQYF
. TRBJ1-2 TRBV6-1 CASSEWTVAGGYTF
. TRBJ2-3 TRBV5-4 CASSLTGGSTDTQYF
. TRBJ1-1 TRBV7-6 CASSLNRRDTEAFF
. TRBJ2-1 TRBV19 CASSREGGRINEQFF
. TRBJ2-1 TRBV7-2 CASSRGLPSNEQFF
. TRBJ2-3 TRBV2 CATTRTALRTDTQYF
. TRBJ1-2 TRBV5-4 CASSFGTVANYGYTF
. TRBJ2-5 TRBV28 CASSLEGLGNQETQYF
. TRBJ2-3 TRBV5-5 CASVPTSRIGADTQYF
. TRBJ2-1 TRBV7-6 CASSFPAAEFF
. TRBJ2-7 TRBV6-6 CASGRGGDEQYF
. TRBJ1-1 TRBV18 CASSPLPMNTEAFF
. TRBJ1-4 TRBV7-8 CASRGTTNEKLFF
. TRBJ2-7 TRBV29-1 CSVTTDFPYEQYF
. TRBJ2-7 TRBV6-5 CASSTGPGYSYEQYF
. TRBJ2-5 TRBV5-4 CASSLASSGDWETQYF
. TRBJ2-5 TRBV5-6 CASSLGRSWEKETQYF
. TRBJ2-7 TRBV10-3 CAIGLAGGYEQYF
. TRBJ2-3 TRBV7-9 CASSLALTSDTQYF
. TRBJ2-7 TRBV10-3 CAISEKAGASYEQYF
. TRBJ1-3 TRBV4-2 CASSLGQGASGNTIYF
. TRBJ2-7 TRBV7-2 CASSPAPAGREQYF
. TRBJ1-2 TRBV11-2 CASSARTGPIF
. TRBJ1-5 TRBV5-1 CASSLEAGNQPQHF
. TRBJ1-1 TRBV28 CASIRGDATEAFF
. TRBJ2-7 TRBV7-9 CASSLVQAYEQYF
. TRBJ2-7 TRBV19 CASSPSPGQGRYEQYF
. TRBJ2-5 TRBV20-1 CSASDRETQYF
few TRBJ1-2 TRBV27 CASSVTGTGRTNYGYTF
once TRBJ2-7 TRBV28 CASAIPRGGYEQYF
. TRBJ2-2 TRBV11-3 CASSNQGAGTGELFF